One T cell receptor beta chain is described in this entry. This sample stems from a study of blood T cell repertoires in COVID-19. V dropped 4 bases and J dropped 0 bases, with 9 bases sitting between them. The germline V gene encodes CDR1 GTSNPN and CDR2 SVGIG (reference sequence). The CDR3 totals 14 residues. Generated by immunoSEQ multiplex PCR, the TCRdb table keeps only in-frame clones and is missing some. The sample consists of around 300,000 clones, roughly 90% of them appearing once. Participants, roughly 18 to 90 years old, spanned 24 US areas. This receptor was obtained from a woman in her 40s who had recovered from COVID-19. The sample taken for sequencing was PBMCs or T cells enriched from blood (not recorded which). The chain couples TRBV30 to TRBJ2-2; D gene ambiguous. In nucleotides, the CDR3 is TGTGCCTGGAAGAGCTTCGCGAACACCGGGGAGCTGTTTTTT. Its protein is CAWKSFANTGELFF.